These T cell receptor beta chains were read from a single sample in a study of cytomegalovirus exposure and HLA in healthy donors. Sequencing used immunoSEQ multiplex PCR; TCRdb keeps in-frame clones, though not all of them. The sample comprises roughly 160,000 clones, around four fifths of which are singletons, and approximately 12% rests with the top ten. Sequencing was performed on PBMCs. The receptors were gathered from a man in his forties or fifties in good health and CMV-seropositive. CDR3s include the opening cysteine and the closing phenylalanine or tryptophan. The D gene is left open where the match is weak. Clone size is not always given. Where it is, it says once, few, many or a class for expanded clones.

clone_size j_call v_call d_call cdr3_aa cdr3_nt
NA TRBJ2-7 TRBV4-3 NA CASSQRGETEQYF TGCGCCAGCAGCCAGCGGGGTGAAACCGAGCAGTACTTC
NA TRBJ1-4 TRBV5-1 NA CASSPQGATNEKLFF TGCGCCAGCAGTCCGCAGGGCGCAACTAATGAAAAACTGTTTTTT
few TRBJ2-1 TRBV7-9 NA CASSLQDNEQFF TGTGCCAGCAGCCTACAGGACAATGAGCAGTTCTTC
NA TRBJ1-4 TRBV6-1 NA CASSDRAGEKLFF TGTGCCAGCAGTGACAGGGCCGGTGAAAAACTGTTTTTT
few TRBJ2-7 TRBV10-1 TRBD2 CASSDTTASGRAHEQYF TGCGCCAGCAGTGATACAACTGCTAGCGGGAGGGCCCACGAGCAGTACTTC
NA TRBJ2-1 TRBV19 NA CASSINQGTYNEQFF TGTGCCAGTAGTATAAACCAGGGGACCTACAATGAGCAGTTCTTC
few TRBJ1-3 TRBV29-1 NA CSVGGGGGNTIYF TGCAGCGTTGGGGGGGGCGGCGGAAACACCATATATTTT
NA TRBJ2-5 TRBV7-6 NA CASSLRGGGETQYF TGTGCCAGCAGCTTACGGGGTGGGGGGGAGACCCAGTACTTC
NA TRBJ2-3 TRBV27 TRBD2 CASSPSGKHGTDTQYF TGTGCCAGCAGTCCTAGCGGGAAACACGGCACAGATACGCAGTATTTT
NA TRBJ2-1 TRBV19 NA CASSLGANNEQFF TGTGCCAGTAGTCTGGGGGCGAACAATGAGCAGTTCTTC
NA TRBJ2-7 TRBV19 NA CASSIWGGPYEQYF TGTGCCAGTAGTATTTGGGGCGGCCCCTACGAGCAGTACTTC
NA TRBJ1-5 TRBV5-6 TRBD1 CASSGGTGLSNQPQHF TGTGCCAGCAGCGGAGGGACAGGGCTGAGCAATCAGCCCCAGCATTTT
NA TRBJ2-5 TRBV6-1 NA CASSVREKETQYF TGTGCCAGCAGCGTCCGTGAGAAAGAGACCCAGTACTTC
NA TRBJ2-7 TRBV28 TRBD2 CASSPTLAGGNYEQYF TGTGCCAGCAGTCCTACTCTAGCGGGAGGGAACTACGAGCAGTACTTC
NA TRBJ2-1 TRBV30 TRBD2 CAWSDWTSGGAGNEQFF TGTGCCTGGAGTGACTGGACTAGCGGGGGGGCCGGTAATGAGCAGTTCTTC
few TRBJ2-7 TRBV7-2 TRBD1 CASSLQGDSYEQYF TGTGCCAGCAGCTTACAGGGGGATTCCTACGAGCAGTACTTC
NA TRBJ2-5 TRBV2 NA CASSTTRQETQYF TGTGCCAGCAGTACGACAAGACAAGAGACCCAGTACTTC
NA TRBJ2-5 TRBV11-2 TRBD1 CASSLATGGSGETQYF TGTGCCAGCAGCTTAGCCACAGGGGGGAGTGGAGAGACCCAGTACTTC
NA TRBJ1-5 TRBV7-8 NA CASSLEVRQPQHF TGTGCCAGCAGCTTGGAAGTGCGGCAGCCCCAGCATTTT
NA TRBJ2-3 TRBV10-2 TRBD1 CASSDQGATDTQYF TGCGCCAGCAGTGATCAGGGGGCAACAGATACGCAGTATTTT
NA TRBJ2-1 TRBV9 TRBD2 CASSVTSGAAHNEQFF TGTGCCAGCAGCGTAACTAGCGGAGCGGCGCACAATGAGCAGTTCTTC
NA TRBJ2-1 TRBV4-2 TRBD1 CASSQDDGQGDKQFF TGTGCCAGCAGCCAAGATGACGGACAGGGGGATAAGCAGTTCTTC
NA TRBJ2-7 TRBV5-6 NA CASSGAGKGYEQYF TGTGCCAGCAGCGGGGCGGGAAAGGGCTACGAGCAGTACTTC
NA TRBJ2-3 TRBV10-3 NA CATSGEPTDTQYF TGTGCCACCTCCGGGGAGCCGACAGATACGCAGTATTTT
NA TRBJ1-1 TRBV11-2 TRBD1 CASSLTGANTEAFF TGTGCCAGCAGCTTGACAGGGGCAAACACTGAAGCTTTCTTT
NA TRBJ2-1 TRBV19 TRBD1 CAAVGGQGAGEQFF TGTGCCGCCGTAGGGGGACAGGGGGCGGGGGAGCAGTTCTTC
NA TRBJ1-4 TRBV6-1 TRBD1 CASSENTGVLSEKLFF TGTGCCAGCAGTGAAAACACAGGGGTCTTGAGTGAAAAACTGTTTTTT
NA TRBJ2-1 TRBV6-5 NA CASSYFADNEQFF TGTGCCAGCAGTTATTTTGCAGACAATGAGCAGTTCTTC
NA TRBJ1-4 TRBV15 NA CATSRRGSVGEKLFF TGTGCCACCAGCAGGAGGGGGTCAGTAGGTGAAAAACTGTTTTTT
NA TRBJ2-7 TRBV30 NA CAWRVGQITYEQYF TGTGCCTGGAGGGTGGGCCAGATCACCTACGAGCAGTACTTC
NA TRBJ2-3 TRBV18 NA CASSRDFTDTQYF TGTGCCAGCTCGAGGGACTTCACAGATACGCAGTATTTT
NA TRBJ2-2 TRBV6-1 NA CASSELALNTGELFF TGTGCCAGCAGTGAACTAGCGCTGAACACCGGGGAGCTGTTTTTT
NA TRBJ1-1 TRBV30 NA CAWMGGGDTEAFF TGTGCCTGGATGGGGGGTGGGGACACTGAAGCTTTCTTT
NA TRBJ2-7 TRBV28 TRBD1 CASSERTGISYEQYF TGTGCCAGCAGCGAGCGGACAGGGATCTCCTACGAGCAGTACTTC
NA TRBJ1-6 TRBV23-1 TRBD1 CASPTGPGDNSPLHF TGCGCCAGCCCGACAGGGCCTGGAGATAATTCACCCCTCCACTTT
NA TRBJ1-2 TRBV19 TRBD1 CATRGQGRYYGYTF TGTGCCACGAGGGGACAGGGGAGGTACTATGGCTACACCTTC
NA TRBJ2-1 TRBV2 NA CASSEEGVGYNEQFF TGTGCCAGCAGTGAGGAGGGAGTGGGCTACAATGAGCAGTTCTTC
NA TRBJ2-7 TRBV27 NA CASAGTLASYEQYF TGTGCCAGCGCGGGGACTCTAGCCTCCTACGAGCAGTACTTC
NA TRBJ2-2 TRBV27 TRBD1 CASSLRGHVTGELFF TGTGCCAGCAGTTTAAGGGGGCATGTCACCGGGGAGCTGTTTTTT
NA TRBJ1-2 TRBV6-4 TRBD1 CASSPGTGLRSGYTF TGTGCCAGCAGTCCCGGGACAGGCCTTAGGAGTGGCTACACCTTC
NA TRBJ2-1 TRBV7-2 TRBD2 CASRLAGVYEQFF TGTGCCAGCAGACTAGCGGGAGTCTATGAGCAGTTCTTC
NA TRBJ1-5 TRBV28 NA CASSVIQGNQPQHF TGTGCCAGTTCCGTCATCCAGGGCAATCAGCCCCAGCATTTT
few TRBJ1-1 TRBV5-3 TRBD1 CARSSQGAVGAFF TGTGCCAGAAGCTCCCAGGGGGCCGTTGGAGCTTTCTTT
NA TRBJ1-1 TRBV5-1 NA CASSLGVGSTMNTEAFF TGCGCCAGCAGCTTGGGTGTCGGGAGTACCATGAACACTGAAGCTTTCTTT
few TRBJ1-2 TRBV15 TRBD1 CATSRQGVWGYTF TGTGCCACCAGCCGACAGGGGGTGTGGGGCTACACCTTC
NA TRBJ1-1 TRBV7-9 NA CASEVGGLNTEAFF TGTGCCAGTGAGGTAGGCGGATTGAACACTGAAGCTTTCTTT
NA TRBJ2-1 TRBV30 TRBD2 CAWSLAGYNEQFF TGTGCCTGGAGCCTAGCGGGCTACAATGAGCAGTTCTTC
NA TRBJ2-5 TRBV10-3 TRBD2 CAISPSSGGIQETQYF TGTGCCATCAGTCCAAGTAGCGGGGGCATCCAAGAGACCCAGTACTTC
NA TRBJ1-3 TRBV11-2 TRBD1 CASSPRQGGGNTIYF TGTGCCAGCAGCCCCAGACAGGGCGGCGGAAACACCATATATTTT
NA TRBJ1-3 TRBV15 TRBD1 CATSRETQGAASGNTIYF TGTGCCACCAGCAGAGAGACACAGGGGGCCGCTTCTGGAAACACCATATATTTT